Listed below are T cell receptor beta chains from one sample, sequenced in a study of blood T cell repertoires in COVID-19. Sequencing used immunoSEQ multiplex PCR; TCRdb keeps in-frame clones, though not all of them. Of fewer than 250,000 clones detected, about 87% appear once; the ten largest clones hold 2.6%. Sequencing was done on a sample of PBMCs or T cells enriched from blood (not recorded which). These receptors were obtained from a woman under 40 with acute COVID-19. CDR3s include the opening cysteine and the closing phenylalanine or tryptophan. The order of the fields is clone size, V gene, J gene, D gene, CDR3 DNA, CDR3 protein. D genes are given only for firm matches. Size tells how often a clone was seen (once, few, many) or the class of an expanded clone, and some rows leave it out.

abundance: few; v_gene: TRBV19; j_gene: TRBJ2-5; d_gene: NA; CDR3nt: TGTGCCAGTAGTAGCGAGACTAATCAAGAGACCCAGTACTTC; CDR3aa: CASSSETNQETQYF
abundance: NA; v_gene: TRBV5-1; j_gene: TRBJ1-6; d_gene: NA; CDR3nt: TGCGCCAGCACCAGACTGGATCCTCTGAATTCACCCCTCCACTTT; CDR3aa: CASTRLDPLNSPLHF
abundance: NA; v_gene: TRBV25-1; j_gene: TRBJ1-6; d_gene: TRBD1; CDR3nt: TGTGCCAGCAGTGAAGGACAGGGTGGAGGCTCCTATAATTCACCCCTCCACTTT; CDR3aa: CASSEGQGGGSYNSPLHF
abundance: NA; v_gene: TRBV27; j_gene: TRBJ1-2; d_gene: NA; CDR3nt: TGTGCCAGCAGAACGGGGTTTGGAAGGGGCTACACCTTC; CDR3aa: CASRTGFGRGYTF
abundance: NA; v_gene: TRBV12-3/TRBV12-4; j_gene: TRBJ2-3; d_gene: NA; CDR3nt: TGTGCCAGCACATTTAGCACAGATACGCAGTATTTT; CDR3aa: CASTFSTDTQYF
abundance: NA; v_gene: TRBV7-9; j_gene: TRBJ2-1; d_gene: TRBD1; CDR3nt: TGTGCCAGCAGCCTTGGACAGGGGACTTACAATGAGCAGTTCTTC; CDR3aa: CASSLGQGTYNEQFF
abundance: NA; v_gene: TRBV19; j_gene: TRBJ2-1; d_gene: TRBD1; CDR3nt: TGTGCCAGTAGTATACAGGGGGACTCCTACAATGAGCAGTTCTTC; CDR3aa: CASSIQGDSYNEQFF
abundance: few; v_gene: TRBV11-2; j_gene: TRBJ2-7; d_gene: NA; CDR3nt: TGTGCCAGCAGCTCCCCTGATAGCCCCGGGAGTTCCTACGAGCAGTACTTC; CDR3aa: CASSSPDSPGSSYEQYF
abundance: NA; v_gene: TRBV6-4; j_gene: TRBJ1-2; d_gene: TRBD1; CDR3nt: TGTGCCAGCAGTAGGGACAGGGGGGCCGGTAGTGGCTACACCTTC; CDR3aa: CASSRDRGAGSGYTF
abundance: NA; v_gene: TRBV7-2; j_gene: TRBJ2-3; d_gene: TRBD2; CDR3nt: TGTGCCAGCAGCACCCTACTAGCGGGGGGGCTCACAGATACGCAGTATTTT; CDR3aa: CASSTLLAGGLTDTQYF
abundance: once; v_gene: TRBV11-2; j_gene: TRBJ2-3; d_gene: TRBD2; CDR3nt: TGTGCCAGCAGCTTCACTAGCGGCCTCACAGATACGCAGTATTTT; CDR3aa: CASSFTSGLTDTQYF
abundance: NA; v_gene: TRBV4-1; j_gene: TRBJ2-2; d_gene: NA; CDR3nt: TGCGCCAGCAGCCAAGCCCCCCCCTCCGGGGGCGGGGAGCTGTTTTTT; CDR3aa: CASSQAPPSGGGELFF
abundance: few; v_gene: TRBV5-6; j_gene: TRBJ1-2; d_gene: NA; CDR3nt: TGTGCCAGCAGCCCCGAATGGCTAGCCAGCTACGGCTACACCTTC; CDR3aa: CASSPEWLASYGYTF
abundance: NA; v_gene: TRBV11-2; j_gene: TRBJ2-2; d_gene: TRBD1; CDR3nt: TGTGCCAGCAGCTGGGGGACAGCTAACACCGGGGAGCTGTTTTTT; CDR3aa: CASSWGTANTGELFF
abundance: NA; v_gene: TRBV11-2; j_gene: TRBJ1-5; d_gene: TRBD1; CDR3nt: TGTGCCAGCAGCTTAGATCCGGACAGGGACAATCAGCCCCAGCATTTT; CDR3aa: CASSLDPDRDNQPQHF
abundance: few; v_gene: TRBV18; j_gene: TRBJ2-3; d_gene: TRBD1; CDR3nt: TGTGCCAGCTCACCACAATCGGGACAGGGGAGAGTTACGCAGTATTTT; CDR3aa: CASSPQSGQGRVTQYF
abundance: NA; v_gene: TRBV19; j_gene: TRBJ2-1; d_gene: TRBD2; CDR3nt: TGTGCCAGTAGTCCCCTGGGGACTAGCGGATCCTACAATGAGCAGTTCTTC; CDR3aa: CASSPLGTSGSYNEQFF
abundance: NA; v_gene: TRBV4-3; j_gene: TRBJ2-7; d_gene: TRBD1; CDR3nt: TGCGCCAGCAGCCAAGTTCATGTCGGGGACAGTCCCTACGAGCAGTACTTC; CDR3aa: CASSQVHVGDSPYEQYF
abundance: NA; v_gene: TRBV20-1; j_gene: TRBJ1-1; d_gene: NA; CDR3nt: TGCAGTGCTCCAACTTTTCCGGGGGCTTTCTTT; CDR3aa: CSAPTFPGAFF
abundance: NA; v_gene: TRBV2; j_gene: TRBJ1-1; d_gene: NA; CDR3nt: TGTGCCAGCAGTGCATCCCGGAGCGGGAACACTGAAGCTTTCTTT; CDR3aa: CASSASRSGNTEAFF
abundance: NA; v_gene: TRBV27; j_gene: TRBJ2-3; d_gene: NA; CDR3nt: TGTGCCAGCAGTTTAGGGGCGGGGAGCAGACATACGCAGTATTTT; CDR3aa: CASSLGAGSRHTQYF
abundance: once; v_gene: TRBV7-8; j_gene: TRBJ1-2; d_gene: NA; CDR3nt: TGTGCCAGCAGCTTAGGCCCCAGGGATCCCTCTGGCTACACCTTC; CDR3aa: CASSLGPRDPSGYTF
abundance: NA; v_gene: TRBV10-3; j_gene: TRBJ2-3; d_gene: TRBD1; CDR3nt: TGTGCCATCAGCGAGTCGTATGGACAGGGGTCCTCAGATACGCAGTATTTT; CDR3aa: CAISESYGQGSSDTQYF
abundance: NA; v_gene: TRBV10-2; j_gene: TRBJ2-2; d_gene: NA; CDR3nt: TGCGCCAGCAGTCCCGACAGGAGGCTTGACACCGGGGAGCTGTTTTTT; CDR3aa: CASSPDRRLDTGELFF
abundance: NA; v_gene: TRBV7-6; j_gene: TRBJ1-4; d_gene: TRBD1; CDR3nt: TGTGCCAGCAGCCTGGACAGGTCGATTGAAAAACTGTTTTTT; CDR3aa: CASSLDRSIEKLFF
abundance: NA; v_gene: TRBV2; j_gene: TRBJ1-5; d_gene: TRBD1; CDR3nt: TGTGCCAGCAGTGACCGACAGGGGGCGAATCAGCCCCAGCATTTT; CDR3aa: CASSDRQGANQPQHF
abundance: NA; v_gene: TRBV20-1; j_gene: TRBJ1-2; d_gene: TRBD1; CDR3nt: TGCAGTGCAGGACAGGGGTCTGGCTACACCTTC; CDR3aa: CSAGQGSGYTF
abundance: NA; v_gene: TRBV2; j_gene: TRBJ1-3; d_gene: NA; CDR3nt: TGTGCCAGCACTCTCGGGAGGTACTCTGGAAACACCATATATTTT; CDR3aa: CASTLGRYSGNTIYF
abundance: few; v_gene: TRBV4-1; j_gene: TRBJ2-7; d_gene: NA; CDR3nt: TGCGCCAGCAGCCAAGATTTCAACGAGCAGTACTTC; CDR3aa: CASSQDFNEQYF
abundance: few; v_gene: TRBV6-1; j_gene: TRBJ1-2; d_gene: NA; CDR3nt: TGTGCCAGCAGTGAAGGGCACTATGGCTACACCTTC; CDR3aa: CASSEGHYGYTF
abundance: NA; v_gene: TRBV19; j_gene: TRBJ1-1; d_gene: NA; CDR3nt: TGTGCCAGTAGTAGTACATGCAAAGAAGCTTTCTTT; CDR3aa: CASSSTCKEAFF
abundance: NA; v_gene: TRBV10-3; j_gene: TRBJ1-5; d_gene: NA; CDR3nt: TGTGCCATCAGTGACGGGACACGGGATCAGCCCCAGCATTTT; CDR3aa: CAISDGTRDQPQHF
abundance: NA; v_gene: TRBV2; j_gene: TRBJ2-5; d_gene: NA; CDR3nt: TGTGCCAGCAGTGGGGGGGACGGGGGTACCCAGTACTTC; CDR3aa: CASSGGDGGTQYF
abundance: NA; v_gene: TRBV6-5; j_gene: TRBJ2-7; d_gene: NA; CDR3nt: TGTGCCAGCAGCCTGGATGGACAAAGCTCCTACGAGCAGTACTTC; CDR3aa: CASSLDGQSSYEQYF
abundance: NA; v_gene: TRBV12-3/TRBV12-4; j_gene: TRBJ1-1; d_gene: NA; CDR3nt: TGTGCCAGCAGTCCCTCTCGTGACACTGAAGCTTTCTTT; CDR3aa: CASSPSRDTEAFF
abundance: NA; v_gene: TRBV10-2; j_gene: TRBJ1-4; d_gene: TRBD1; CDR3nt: TGCGCCAGCAGTGAGCTGGGACAGGAAACTAATGAAAAACTGTTTTTT; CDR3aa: CASSELGQETNEKLFF
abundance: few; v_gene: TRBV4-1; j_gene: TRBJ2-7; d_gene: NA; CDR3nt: TGCGCCAGCAGCCAAGGGGAGGTCTACGAGCAGTACTTC; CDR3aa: CASSQGEVYEQYF